The 2 T cell receptor beta chains given below trace back to one sample, sequenced in a study of OX40 agonist ivuxolimab in advanced cancers. Libraries were prepared by immunoSEQ multiplex PCR; TCRdb keeps only in-frame clonotypes and omits some of them. The sample lists around 100,000 clones; 90% were seen once. The sequenced sample was CD4+ or CD8+ T cells sorted from blood, obtained in a trial of the OX40 agonist ivuxolimab. The receptors stem from an adult with an advanced solid tumor such as melanoma, head and neck, liver or kidney cancer.

The chain links TRBV14 to TRBJ1-2; D is unclear. CDR3 size: 13 residues. CDR1 and CDR2 (germline): SGHDN, FVKESK. Deletions cut 0 bases from V and 8 bases from J, with 10 bases between. DNA of the CDR3: TGTGCCAGCAGCCAAGATTCGAGAGGGGGCTACACCTTC. This translates into CASSQDSRGGYTF.

This chain joins TRBV15 and TRBJ2-7; D is uncertain. Germline V gives CDR1 LNHNV, CDR2 YYDKDF (reference sequence). The V end was cut by 1 base, the J end by 3 bases, with 13 bases between. The length of the CDR3 is 15 residues. This CDR3 reads CATSRGVGPSYEQYF. CDR3 nucleotide sequence: TGTGCCACCAGCAGAGGTGTTGGTCCCAGCTACGAGCAGTACTTC.